One and the same sample provided the 2 T cell receptor beta chains below, sequenced in a study of cytomegalovirus exposure and HLA in healthy donors. Vbeta (60) and Jbeta (13) primers were used in the PCR. The repertoire was sequenced with immunoSEQ multiplex PCR; TCRdb's copy has only in-frame clones and lacks some. The data contain more than 150,000 clones, about three quarters of them seen just once; the ten biggest clones take up around 1.5%. The specimen sequenced was PBMCs. The source is a man aged 18 to 30 in good health and CMV-seronegative.

V usage is TRBV4-1 and J usage is TRBJ1-4; TRBD1 matches at 9 bases. This CDR3 spans 17 amino acids. CDR1 and CDR2 from the germline V gene are MGHRA and YSYEKL. V trimming: 6 bases; J trimming: 2 bases; junction bases outside the gene matches: 10. CDR3: CASREEQGATTNEKLFF. CDR3 bases: TGCGCCAGCAGAGAGGAACAGGGGGCGACGACTAATGAAAAACTGTTTTTT.

CDR3 sequence reads: CASSPNYRRQTLWGTDTQYF. The CDR3 bases are TGTGCCAGCAGTCCAAACTACAGGAGACAAACTCTTTGGGGCACAGATACGCAGTATTTT. V usage is TRBV28 and J usage is TRBJ2-3; tentative D call: TRBD1 (5 bases). The CDR3 covers 20 residues. Germline V gives CDR1 MDHEN, CDR2 SYDVKM. V lost 5 bases and J lost 1, with 28 bases in between.